These 19 T cell receptor beta chains came from one sample sequenced in a study of shared clonotypes between healthy human individuals. The table came from immunoSEQ multiplex PCR; TCRdb's copy has only in-frame clones and leaves some out. The data show 850,000 to 1,200,000 clones, with approximately 68% seen just once and approximately 1.5% held by the top ten. Source material: memory CD4+ T cells sorted from blood. Subset described: CD45RA-negative fraction. The receptors stem from a man between 18 and 29 years old in good health.

This clone has only a few counts. This chain joins TRBV6-5 and TRBJ1-2; 10 nucleotides match TRBD1. V was clipped by 6 bases and J by 14 bases; unmatched bases: 15. The CDR3 loop spans 14 amino acids. CDR1 is MNHEY and CDR2 is SVGAGI in the germline V gene. For the CDR3, the DNA is TGTGCCAGCAGCCCCACCGGGACAGGGGAGAAGAATACCTTC. Translating gives CASSPTGTGEKNTF.

The chain couples TRBV11-2 to TRBJ1-6, with D possibly TRBD1 on 5 matching bases. V lost 5 bases to trimming and J lost 0 bases, with 14 bases between them. Germline V gene lookup returns CDR1 SGHAT and CDR2 FQNNGV. This CDR3 has 17 residues. CDR3 protein: CASSGGEGFSYNSPLHF. CDR3 nucleotide sequence: TGTGCCAGCAGCGGGGGAGAGGGATTCTCCTATAATTCACCCCTCCACTTT.

This clone came up a few times. V usage is TRBV11-2 and J usage is TRBJ2-6; tentative D call: TRBD2 (5 bases). Germline V CDR1 and CDR2: SGHAT, FQNNGV. Trimming left V 5 bases short and J 0 bases short, with 8 bases between. There are 15 residues in the CDR3. CDR3 sequence reads: CASSQGLSGANVLTF. For the CDR3, the DNA is TGTGCCAGCAGCCAAGGACTCTCTGGGGCCAACGTCCTGACTTTC.

The genes are TRBV7-9 and TRBJ2-6; D is ambiguous. The CDR3 sequence is 13 residues long. V was pared by 0 bases and J by 15 bases, with 12 bases between. Germline V gene data show CDR1 as SEHNR and CDR2 as FQNEAQ (reference sequence). Here the CDR3 reads CASSLAGLLSLTF. CDR3 coding DNA: TGTGCCAGCAGCTTAGCAGGCCTTCTGAGCCTGACTTTC.

The sample holds many counts of this clone. The chain couples TRBV11-2 to TRBJ2-2, with 9 bases identical to TRBD1. This CDR3 spans 15 amino acids. Germline values: CDR1 SGHAT, CDR2 FQNNGV. V lost 5 bases and J lost 4; bases outside the gene matches: 5. The CDR3 reads CASSNRDRATGELFF. In nucleotides, the CDR3 is TGTGCCAGCAGCAACCGGGACAGGGCCACCGGGGAGCTGTTTTTT.

This clone was seen a few times. The chain combines TRBV27 with TRBJ1-6, with a weak D call TRBD1 (6 bases). The CDR3 spans 14 residues. Between the trimmed V and J ends, which lost 5 bases and 8 bases, there was a span of 13 bases. Germline values: CDR1 MNHEY, CDR2 SMNVEV (reference sequence). The CDR3: CASSGQRIYSPLHF. The CDR3 coding sequence is TGTGCCAGCAGTGGACAGCGGATTTATTCACCCCTCCACTTT.

J is TRBJ2-1 and V is TRBV4-2, with TRBD2 identical over 8 bases. The CDR3 extends over 16 amino acids. Germline values: CDR1 LGHNA, CDR2 YNFKEQ. V was pared by 4 bases and J by 9 bases, with 14 bases of the junction left unmatched. In DNA form, the CDR3 reads TGTGCCAGCAGCCCTGATTCGGTCGGGGGGGCCCTTGAGCAGTTCTTC. It translates to CASSPDSVGGALEQFF.

V and J are TRBV7-2 and TRBJ2-7; unclear D gene. CDR1 and CDR2 (germline): SGHTA, FQGNSA. The V end lost 7 bases, the J end lost 6 bases, and 13 bases lay between the germline ends. This CDR3 comprises 12 residues. In nucleotides, the CDR3 is TGTGCCAGCACCCCCGGATTCGGCGAGCAGTACTTC. Protein: CASTPGFGEQYF.

The chain is built from TRBV7-8 and TRBJ2-7, with D hard to call. The V end was cut by 5 bases, the J end by 2 bases, with 4 bases between. The CDR3 consists of 11 residues. The germline CDR1 and CDR2 sequences are SGHVS and FQNEAQ. The CDR3 reads CASSRTYEQYF. The CDR3 DNA sequence: TGTGCCAGCAGCCGGACCTACGAGCAGTACTTC.

The V gene is TRBV5-1, the J gene TRBJ2-1; 9 nucleotides agree with TRBD2. Germline V gene data show CDR1 as SGHRS and CDR2 as YFSETQ. CDR3 length: 16 residues. V shed 0 bases and J 8 bases; nucleotides not matched to a gene: 9. The CDR3 loop reads CASSLGRLAAWDEQFF. In nucleotides, the CDR3 is TGCGCCAGCAGCTTGGGCCGACTAGCGGCGTGGGATGAGCAGTTCTTC.

The CDR3 nucleotides read TGTGCCAGCAATAAACTAGCTGGGACCGGGGAGCTGTTTTTT. Its translation is CASNKLAGTGELFF. The chain uses TRBV28 and TRBJ2-2; possibly TRBD2 for D (6 bases). Germline V gives CDR1 MDHEN, CDR2 SYDVKM. Trimming removed 7 bases at V and 5 bases at J, with 14 bases between. The CDR3 extends over 14 amino acids.

The chain combines TRBV18 with TRBJ1-1; D gene ambiguous. Per germline, CDR1 KGHSH and CDR2 LQKENI. The V gene lost 2 bases and the J gene lost 0 bases, with 13 bases spanning the gap. The CDR3 is made up of 16 amino acids. The CDR3 is CASSPISGSMNTEAFF. CDR3 nucleotide sequence: TGTGCCAGCTCACCAATTAGTGGGTCCATGAACACTGAAGCTTTCTTT.

The rearrangement joins TRBV7-9 to TRBJ2-2; 9 nucleotides match TRBD1. The CDR3 length is 17 residues. J lost 8 bases, V lost 5 bases, and 15 bases had no gene match. In germline, CDR1 is SEHNR, CDR2 FQNEAQ (reference sequence). CDR3 loop: CASSLRDRVLGTGELFF. CDR3 bases: TGTGCCAGCAGCCTCCGGGACAGGGTACTCGGCACTGGGGAGCTGTTTTTT. The full variable domain, its missing parts supplied by reference TRBV7-9 and TRBJ2-2, is DTGVSQNPRHKITKRGQNVTFRCDPISEHNRLYWYRQTLGQGPEFLTYFQNEAQLEKSRLLSDRFSAERPKGSFSTLEIQRTEQGDSAMYLCASSLRDRVLGTGELFFGEGSRLTVL.

The chain has TRBV6-1 and TRBJ2-7; D is perhaps TRBD1 (5 bases). The CDR3 consists of 14 residues. Trimming removed 2 bases at V and 2 bases at J, with 10 bases between. Germline CDR1 and CDR2: MNHNS and SASEGT. CDR3 nucleotide sequence: TGTGCCAGCAGTGAACAGGGTGAGACCTACGAGCAGTACTTC. Amino acid sequence: CASSEQGETYEQYF.

The V call is TRBV7-2, the J call TRBJ2-1; D might be TRBD1 (7 bases). Per germline, CDR1 SGHTA and CDR2 FQGNSA. The CDR3 consists of 15 residues. V lost 2 bases and J 4 bases, leaving 12 bases between the germline ends. This CDR3 reads CASSLYSGGYNEQFF. The CDR3 nucleotides read TGTGCCAGCAGCTTATATTCAGGGGGGTACAATGAGCAGTTCTTC.

The rearrangement joins TRBV6-1 to TRBJ1-5; possibly TRBD1 for D (5 bases). Germline V CDR1 and CDR2: MNHNS, SASEGT. This CDR3 has 11 amino acids. V dropped 8 bases and J dropped 5 bases, with 7 bases sitting between them. The CDR3 nucleotides are TGTGCCAGCGGGACCTATCAGCCCCAGCATTTT. Protein product: CASGTYQPQHF.

The rearrangement links TRBV5-1 to TRBJ2-3; 7 nucleotides agree with TRBD2. V was pared by 5 bases and J by 3 bases, with 12 bases of the junction left unmatched. Germline V gene sequence: CDR1 SGHRS, CDR2 YFSETQ. The CDR3 contains 16 residues. CDR3 DNA sequence: TGCGCCAGCAGGTTCCTTGGACTAGAGGAAACAGATACGCAGTATTTT. It translates to CASRFLGLEETDTQYF.

The chain combines TRBV19 with TRBJ1-3; 9 bases match TRBD1. The germline gives CDR1 LNHDA, CDR2 SQIVND (reference sequence). V gave up 7 bases and J gave up 4 bases; unmatched junction bases: 5. The CDR3 has 14 amino acids. The CDR3 sequence is CASTRTGDGNTIYF. Here the CDR3 DNA reads TGTGCCAGTACTCGGACAGGGGACGGAAACACCATATATTTT.

The CDR3 sequence is CATSRALGGELFF. The CDR3 DNA reads TGTGCCACCAGCAGGGCCCTTGGCGGGGAGCTGTTTTTT. This chain joins TRBV15 and TRBJ2-2; no firm D call. V was shortened by 3 bases and J by 7 bases, with 9 bases between the two germline ends. CDR3 length equals 13 residues. CDR1 LNHNV and CDR2 YYDKDF come from the germline V gene (reference sequence).